The sequence of this TCR beta chain was determined in a study of T cells in Graves' hyperthyroidism and ophthalmopathy. The CDR3 is made up of 16 amino acids. Germline trimming cut 5 bases from V and 0 bases from J; bases unmatched to any gene: 9. CDR1 is SEHNR and CDR2 is FQNEAQ in the germline V gene (reference sequence). Amplification yielded TCR beta CDR3 regions, with RNA transcripts as the source. During a first-round RT-PCR of the TCR CDR3, the HTBI primer set was used. TCRdb ran MiXCR on the multiplex PCR reads and lists one entry per CDR3 protein. Of hundreds of thousands of distinct CDR3 sequences listed, more than 14% are singletons.

The V call is TRBV7-9, the J call TRBJ2-7; TRBD2 aligns across 8 bases. Material for sequencing was blood. The sequence derives from a woman in her forties or fifties with Graves' ophthalmopathy. In DNA, the CDR3 is TGTGCCAGCAGCCGGGGGGGGCCTTTTCTCTCCTACGAGCAGTACTTC. Translation gives CASSRGGPFLSYEQYF.